This paragraph reports one T cell receptor (beta chain). Its antigen is unknown. This record belongs to a study of coeliac disease. Study-level results: According to the authors, this method cannot detect gliadin-specific T cells in an unbiased way.

TCRdb keeps only in-frame clones here, not all; method: immunoSEQ multiplex PCR. The sample has thousands of clones; around 70% are singletons. The CDR3 loop spans 17 amino acids. Germline loops: CDR1 MDHEN, CDR2 SYDVKM. V lost 2 bases and J lost 4; bases outside the gene matches: 13. This sequence originates from a man aged 25 to 40 with celiac disease. The chain carries TRBV28 and TRBJ1-2, with 7 bases that match TRBD1. Sequenced input: intraepithelial lymphocytes from the gut. CDR3 residues: CASSLTTDRDPRYGYTF. The CDR3 DNA reads as TGTGCCAGCAGTTTAACTACAGACAGGGACCCGCGCTATGGCTACACCTTC.